One and the same sample provided the 30 T cell receptor beta chains below, sequenced in a study of T-cell reconstitution after alpha-beta-depleted transplantation in children. This sample's TCRbeta library carried unique molecular identifier barcodes. TCRdb ran MiXCR on the PCR reads and lists one entry per CDR3 protein. This sample has over 550,000 distinct CDR3 sequences, with about 10% found just once. The source material was PBMCs from the stem cell graft donor, sampled from the stem cell graft. These receptors were obtained from a human donor who donated a stem cell graft to a child with acute myeloid leukemia.

Many counts were recorded for this clonotype. The rearrangement uses TRBV12-3 or TRBV12-4 and TRBJ2-1; 7 nucleotides line up with TRBD2. The CDR3 contains 17 residues. V was pared by 4 bases and J by 3 bases, with 12 bases of the junction left unmatched. The CDR3: CASSSNRAGSGYNEQFF. The CDR3 bases are TGTGCCAGCAGTTCCAATCGAGCGGGGTCAGGCTACAATGAGCAGTTCTTC.

The rearrangement links TRBV6-1 to TRBJ1-1; D is ambiguous. The CDR3 contains 13 residues. The V and J ends lost 7 bases and 1 base respectively, with 10 bases between them. Per germline, CDR1 MNHNS and CDR2 SASEGT. The CDR3 DNA sequence: TGTGCCAGCATTCGACGGGGGAACACTGAAGCTTTCTTT. This codes for CASIRRGNTEAFF.

The sample holds one count of this clonotype. A much larger clone differs from this one at a single base, so this may be a read error. The chain recombines TRBV4-3 with TRBJ2-7; D might be TRBD1 or TRBD2, each matching 5 bases. Germline lookup yields CDR1 LGHNA and CDR2 YSLEER. This CDR3 has 13 residues. The CDR3 coding sequence is TGCGCCACCAGCCAAAGAGGGGCCTACGAGCAGTACTTC. Translating it yields CATSQRGAYEQYF.

This clonotype came up many times. The rearrangement uses TRBV29-1 and TRBJ2-7; TRBD1 matches 9 bases. The germline V gene has CDR1 SQVTM and CDR2 ANQGSEA. Unmatched junction bases numbered 5, after V lost 3 bases and J lost 5 bases. This CDR3 contains 13 residues. The CDR3: CSVDAQGANEQYF. CDR3 bases: TGCAGCGTTGACGCACAGGGGGCCAACGAGCAGTACTTC.

The table lists this clonotype with many counts. V gene TRBV4-3 combines with J gene TRBJ2-4; D is perhaps TRBD1 (5 bases). CDR3 length: 14 residues. The V gene lost 0 bases and the J gene lost 6 bases, with 9 bases spanning the gap. From germline, CDR1 is LGHNA and CDR2 YSLEER. The CDR3 DNA is TGCGCCAGCAGCCAAGATCTAAGGGGAAACATTCAGTACTTC. Translating it yields CASSQDLRGNIQYF.

V and J are TRBV12-3 or TRBV12-4 and TRBJ2-6; D uncertain. V was clipped by 6 bases and J by 1 base, with 7 bases between them. The CDR3 runs to 14 residues. In DNA, the CDR3 is TGTGCCAGCAGCTTTCAATCTGGGGCCAACGTCCTGACTTTC. As protein: CASSFQSGANVLTF.

In this sample, this clonotype turned up a few times. V usage is TRBV2 and J usage is TRBJ1-3; 7 bases align to TRBD1. Trimming cost V 6 bases and J 0 bases; bases outside gene matches: 2. The CDR3 spans 14 residues. CDR1 SNHLY and CDR2 FYNNEI come from the germline V gene. This chain's CDR3 is CASRGQSSGNTIYF. The CDR3 DNA is TGTGCCAGCAGGGGACAGAGCTCTGGAAACACCATATATTTT.

This clonotype was seen ten or more times. The chain links TRBV5-1 to TRBJ2-3, with no clear D. The CDR3 is 14 residues long. CDR1 and CDR2 (germline): SGHRS, YFSETQ. V was trimmed by 0 bases and J by 0 bases, leaving 5 bases between them. CDR3 region: CASSLEKSTDTQYF. The CDR3 region has the DNA TGCGCCAGCAGCTTGGAGAAAAGCACAGATACGCAGTATTTT.

The chain is built from TRBV9 and TRBJ2-3, with 7 bases aligning to TRBD2. The germline V gene encodes CDR1 SGDLS and CDR2 YYNGEE. The CDR3 has 16 amino acids. The V gene end was trimmed by 0 bases and the J gene end by 1 base; junction bases not matched to a gene: 5. The CDR3 sequence is CASSVGLAVGTDTQYF. CDR3 in DNA: TGTGCCAGCAGCGTAGGACTAGCTGTCGGCACAGATACGCAGTATTTT.

V is TRBV7-9 and J is TRBJ2-7, with 8 nucleotides matching TRBD1. Germline CDR1 SEHNR, CDR2 FQNEAQ (reference sequence). J was trimmed by 1 base and V by 5 bases; bases with no gene match: 10. The CDR3 contains 16 residues. The CDR3 coding sequence is TGTGCCAGCAGCAATCTGCGACAGGGGTCGTCCTACGAGCAGTACTTC. The encoded protein is CASSNLRQGSSYEQYF.

This clonotype was seen ten or more times. The chain links TRBV29-1 to TRBJ1-3; 7 nucleotides align to TRBD1. Trimming removed 0 bases from V and 15 bases from J; junction bases left unmatched: 5. Germline CDR1 reads SQVTM; CDR2 reads ANQGSEA. The CDR3 covers 11 residues. As DNA, the CDR3 is TGCAGCGTTGAAGATTCCGACAGGGAATATTTT. Protein product: CSVEDSDREYF. Full variable domain (rest looked up from reference TRBV29-1 and TRBJ1-3): SAVISQKPSRDICQRGTSLTIQCQVDSQVTMMFWYRQQPGQSLTLIATANQGSEATYESGFVIDKFPISRPNLTFSTLTVSNMSPEDSSIYLCSVEDSDREYFGEGSWLTVV.

In the case of this clonotype: One junction end does not reproduce the germline sequence, and a read error may be involved. The chain employs TRBV20-1 and TRBJ2-7; 8 bases are a match to TRBD1. Germline V gives CDR1 DFQATT, CDR2 SNEGSKA (reference sequence). The CDR3 contains 14 residues. The DNA for the CDR3 is TGCAGTGCTGGAGAACCGGGACAGGTCTACGAGCAGTACTTC. This gives the protein CSAGEPGQVYEQYF.

This clonotype was observed a handful of times. J is TRBJ2-3 and V is TRBV10-3; D assignment may be TRBD1 or TRBD2 (6 bases each). Germline CDR1 is ENHRY and CDR2 is SYGVKD. Trimming cost V 7 bases and J 4 bases, with 18 bases left between them. The CDR3 loop spans 15 amino acids. CDR3: CAIKERSGAPDTQYF. CDR3 coding DNA: TGTGCCATCAAGGAACGATCGGGGGCCCCAGATACGCAGTATTTT.

The gene calls are TRBV20-1 and TRBJ2-3, with TRBD2 matching over 15 bases. The ends lost 5 bases at V and 4 bases at J; junction bases unmatched: 7. Germline V gene data show CDR1 as DFQATT and CDR2 as SNEGSKA (reference sequence). This CDR3 spans 16 amino acids. The CDR3 spells CSAVGLAGGLADTQYF. Written as DNA, the CDR3 is TGCAGTGCTGTCGGACTAGCGGGAGGGTTGGCAGATACGCAGTATTTT.

The chain combines TRBV30 with TRBJ2-3, with D possibly being TRBD2 (6 bases). The length of the CDR3 is 13 residues. Germline loops: CDR1 GTSNPN, CDR2 SVGIG (reference sequence). V was cut by 4 bases and J by 4 bases, with 12 bases left in between. CDR3 sequence: CAWTGVRPDTQYF. In DNA, the CDR3 is TGTGCCTGGACGGGGGTGCGCCCAGATACGCAGTATTTT. Filled out from reference TRBV30 and TRBJ2-3, the complete variable domain reads SQTIHQWPATLVQPVGSPLSLECTVEGTSNPNLYWYRQAAGRGLQLLFYSVGIGQISSEVPQNLSASRPQDRQFILSSKKLLLSDSGFYLCAWTGVRPDTQYFGPGTRLTVL.

This clonotype was counted many times. This chain joins TRBV7-9 and TRBJ2-3, with a tentative D call TRBD2 (7 bases). V lost 5 bases and J 1 base, leaving 13 bases between the germline ends. Germline-derived CDR1 and CDR2 are SEHNR and FQNEAQ (reference sequence). This CDR3 is built from 15 residues. In DNA form, the CDR3 reads TGTGCCAGCAGCATAGGGGGGGCAGGCACAGATACGCAGTATTTT. Its translation is CASSIGGAGTDTQYF. Looking up the rest from reference TRBV7-9 and TRBJ2-3 gives the full variable domain: DTGVSQNPRHKITKRGQNVTFRCDPISEHNRLYWYRQTLGQGPEFLTYFQNEAQLEKSRLLSDRFSAERPKGSFSTLEIQRTEQGDSAMYLCASSIGGAGTDTQYFGPGTRLTVL.

This rearrangement joins TRBV7-9 to TRBJ2-7; no clear D. The V gene's germline CDR1 is SEHNR and CDR2 FQNEAQ (reference sequence). Trimming pared 5 bases from V and 5 bases from J, leaving 10 bases between. The CDR3 has 12 residues. CDR3 residues: CASSLDGDEQYF. The CDR3 DNA follows: TGTGCCAGCAGCCTGGACGGAGACGAGCAGTACTTC.

The rearrangement joins TRBV29-1 to TRBJ2-1; D not certain. The CDR3 covers 12 residues. Trimming left V 0 bases short and J 6 bases short, with 6 bases between. CDR1 is SQVTM and CDR2 is ANQGSEA in the germline V gene. This chain's CDR3 is CSVEERANEQFF. The CDR3 DNA is TGCAGCGTTGAAGAACGGGCCAATGAGCAGTTCTTC.

There are a few counts of this clonotype. The chain links TRBV7-8 to TRBJ1-4; 7 positions agree with TRBD1. The CDR3 is 13 amino acids. Per the germline V gene, CDR1 is SGHVS and CDR2 is FQNEAQ. Trimming took 5 bases from V and 8 from J; bases not matched to a gene: 5. CDR3 DNA sequence: TGTGCCAGCAGCCCAGGGGGGAACGAAAAACTGTTTTTT. It translates to CASSPGGNEKLFF.

A few counts support this clonotype. The chain combines TRBV11-2 with TRBJ2-3; 8 nucleotides line up with TRBD2. The CDR3 has 20 amino acids. Losses at the gene ends were 3 bases for V and 2 bases for J; bases not matched to a gene: 19. Germline V lookup: CDR1 SGHAT, CDR2 FQNNGV. The CDR3 loop reads CASSFGIAGIGGHPTDTQYF. The CDR3 DNA is TGTGCCAGCAGCTTTGGTATAGCGGGAATTGGAGGACACCCCACAGATACGCAGTATTTT.

This clonotype was picked up many times. The chain carries TRBV10-3 and TRBJ2-7; 8 bases line up with TRBD1. CDR3 length equals 16 residues. Looked up from germline, CDR1 is ENHRY and CDR2 is SYGVKD. V was clipped by 0 bases and J by 10 bases; unmatched bases: 14. In DNA, the CDR3 is TGTGCCATCAGTGAGTCGAACCGGAACAGGGGGAAGGAACAGTACTTC. This encodes CAISESNRNRGKEQYF.

This clonotype was seen only a few times. This sequence joins TRBV20-1 and TRBJ2-7; 8 bases line up with TRBD2. Germline V gene lookup returns CDR1 DFQATT and CDR2 SNEGSKA (reference sequence). The J segment lost 0 bases and the V segment lost 0 bases, leaving 13 bases of the junction unmatched. This CDR3 has 18 residues. As DNA, the CDR3 is TGCAGTGCTAGAGATCCGGGAGGGAGATTGGTGCGCTCCTACGAGCAGTACTTC. Its translation: CSARDPGGRLVRSYEQYF.

The V gene is TRBV4-3, the J gene TRBJ2-3; D is uncertain. Trimming shortened V by 4 bases and J by 6 bases, and 17 bases separated the two germline ends. The germline gives CDR1 LGHNA, CDR2 YSLEER. The CDR3 totals 15 residues. CDR3 DNA sequence: TGCGCCAGCAGCCGCCGGCGTCAGGATCTGGATACGCAGTATTTT. Translation: CASSRRRQDLDTQYF.

The chain has TRBV6-1 and TRBJ1-5, with D perhaps TRBD1 (6 bases). Germline lookup yields CDR1 MNHNS and CDR2 SASEGT. Deletions cut 6 bases from V and 7 bases from J, with 13 bases between. The CDR3 sequence is 13 residues long. CDR3 in amino acids: CASSSDRLQPQHF. CDR3 bases: TGTGCCAGCAGCTCAGACAGGCTACAGCCCCAGCATTTT.

This clonotype was counted many times. CDR3 sequence (DNA): TGTGCCAGCAGTTTCGCAGGGGGTACTGGAAACACCATATATTTT. It encodes CASSFAGGTGNTIYF. The chain recombines TRBV28 with TRBJ1-3; 7 bases fit TRBD1. V lost 3 bases, J lost 2 bases, and 4 bases stayed unmatched. CDR1 and CDR2 (germline): MDHEN, SYDVKM. The CDR3 totals 15 residues.

This clonotype was detected ten times or more. The CDR3 DNA reads TGTGCCACCAGCTCCCTTTGGGCTGGGAACACTGAAGCTTTCTTT. Encoded protein: CATSSLWAGNTEAFF. The V and J genes are TRBV15 and TRBJ1-1, with D uncertain. The germline V gene encodes CDR1 LNHNV and CDR2 YYDKDF (reference sequence). V was trimmed by 5 bases and J by 1 base, leaving 14 bases between them. The CDR3 is made up of 15 amino acids.

Ten or more counts support this clonotype. The chain combines TRBV10-3 with TRBJ2-3, with D uncertain. Germline V gene sequence: CDR1 ENHRY, CDR2 SYGVKD. Trimming pared 0 bases from V and 6 bases from J, leaving 10 bases between. The CDR3 runs to 14 residues. CDR3 coding DNA: TGTGCCATCAGTGAGTCTCTCCCCACGGATACGCAGTATTTT. Translated: CAISESLPTDTQYF.

This clonotype was recorded at least ten times. V and J are TRBV2 and TRBJ2-7, with no clear D. There are 11 residues in the CDR3. The germline V gene has CDR1 SNHLY and CDR2 FYNNEI. V was clipped by 7 bases and J by 3 bases, with 7 bases between them. The CDR3 region has the DNA TGTGCCAGCACTATCAACTACGAGCAGTACTTC. Protein sequence: CASTINYEQYF.

The chain uses TRBV11-2 and TRBJ2-3, with 9 bases fitting TRBD2. CDR3 size: 16 residues. CDR1 is SGHAT and CDR2 is FQNNGV in the germline V gene. Unmatched junction bases numbered 6, after V lost 1 base and J lost 4 bases. The CDR3 coding sequence is TGTGCCAGCAGCTTAGTACCTAGCGGGACCGCAGATACGCAGTATTTT. Amino acid sequence: CASSLVPSGTADTQYF.

This clonotype was found many times. This chain links TRBV6-2 or TRBV6-3 with TRBJ1-1, with 11 bases that match TRBD1. CDR3 length: 18 amino acids. Looked up from germline, CDR1 is MNHEY and CDR2 is SVGEGT. The V gene end was trimmed by 2 bases and the J gene end by 0 bases; junction bases not matched to a gene: 8. CDR3 loop: CASSYGQGAPLMNTEAFF. Written as DNA, the CDR3 is TGTGCCAGCAGTTACGGACAGGGGGCACCCCTTATGAACACTGAAGCTTTCTTT.